These T cell receptor beta chains were read from a single sample in a study of beta chain features in type 1 diabetes. TCRdb's copy holds only in-frame clones and misses some; the assay was immunoSEQ multiplex PCR. Among approximately 730,000 clones listed, around an eighth were seen once. The sequencing sample was made of naive CD4+ T cells from blood. Receptors were obtained from a young man with type 1 diabetes. Each CDR3 is given with its conserved first and last residue. The D gene is left open where the match is weak. The listing skips clone size in some rows; elsewhere it reads once, few, many or a size class.

TRBV7-9,-,-,TRBJ2-7,TGTGCCAGCAGCTTAGCTCTCCTGGGGGAGTCCTACGAGCAGTACTTC,CASSLALLGESYEQYF
TRBV30,-,few,TRBJ1-2,TGTGCCTGGAGTGTTGGCCCACACGAAGGCTACACCTTC,CAWSVGPHEGYTF
TRBV6-4,TRBD1,-,TRBJ1-2,TGTGCCAGCAGTGTGGAGACAGGGAACTATGGCTACACCTTC,CASSVETGNYGYTF
TRBV27,TRBD1,-,TRBJ2-7,TGTGCCAGCAGTTTGGGGGACAGCTCCTACGAGCAGTACTTC,CASSLGDSSYEQYF
TRBV9,-,once,TRBJ1-1,TGTGCCAGCAGCGTAGGTGGGGGTATAGGCACTGAAGCTTTCTTT,CASSVGGGIGTEAFF
TRBV9,TRBD1,-,TRBJ1-2,TGTGCCAGCAGCCATGATAAGACAGGGGAGGTCTATGGCTACACCTTC,CASSHDKTGEVYGYTF
TRBV5-6,-,-,TRBJ2-7,TGTGCCAGCAGCTCGAGTGGGCGGATGGAGCAGTACTTC,CASSSSGRMEQYF
TRBV7-9,TRBD1,few,TRBJ1-5,TGTGCCAGCAGCTTAGGATGGGGACAGGGTGACCAGCCCCAGCATTTT,CASSLGWGQGDQPQHF
TRBV6-6,TRBD1,few,TRBJ1-2,TGTGCCAGCAGTTCCCGGACAGGGAATATGGGCTACACCTTC,CASSSRTGNMGYTF
TRBV11-2,-,-,TRBJ2-1,TGTGCCAGCAGCTTCCGGACCCTCCCGGAGCAGTTCTTC,CASSFRTLPEQFF
TRBV30,-,-,TRBJ1-5,TGTGCCTGGAGTACGAAATTCGATCAGCCCCAGCATTTT,CAWSTKFDQPQHF
TRBV7-9,TRBD1,few,TRBJ2-7,TGTGCCAGCAGCCTGGGACAGCCTAACGAGCAGTACTTC,CASSLGQPNEQYF
TRBV7-8,-,-,TRBJ1-2,TGTGCCAGCAGCCCTCGGGTGCCAGGGGACTATGGCTACACCTTC,CASSPRVPGDYGYTF
TRBV6-1,-,-,TRBJ1-5,TGTGCCAGCTCCTTGGAAATGGATCAGCCCCAGCATTTT,CASSLEMDQPQHF
TRBV5-1,TRBD2,-,TRBJ2-5,TGCGCCAGCAGCCCGGGACTAGCGGAAGAGACCCAGTACTTC,CASSPGLAEETQYF
TRBV2,TRBD1,few,TRBJ2-1,TGTGCCAGCAATCGAGACGCCGGGACAGGGAACAATGAGCAGTTCTTC,CASNRDAGTGNNEQFF
TRBV6-6,-,-,TRBJ1-6,TGTGCCAGCAGTTACTGGTCAGCCGATAATTCACCCCTCCACTTT,CASSYWSADNSPLHF
TRBV7-9,-,-,TRBJ1-2,TGTGCCAGCGACAGCCCTACTAACTATGGCTACACCTTC,CASDSPTNYGYTF
TRBV19,-,-,TRBJ1-2,TGTGCCAGTAGTATGGGCAGGGAGGATGGCTACACCTTC,CASSMGREDGYTF
TRBV18,-,few,TRBJ2-5,TGTGCCAGCTCACCGATCGCGGGGCAAGAGACCCAGTACTTC,CASSPIAGQETQYF
TRBV27,-,few,TRBJ2-5,TGTGCCAGCAGTAGCTGGGGCGGTCTGGAGACCCAGTACTTC,CASSSWGGLETQYF
TRBV10-3,-,-,TRBJ2-2,TGTGCCATCACGGGCAGCACCGGGGAGCTGTTTTTT,CAITGSTGELFF
TRBV13,TRBD1,few,TRBJ1-4,TGTGCCAGCAGCTTATCCCTGGGACAGCTGTTTTTT,CASSLSLGQLFF
TRBV27,-,-,TRBJ1-2,TGTGCCAGCAGTTTAATAAGGGGCCGGGGCTACACCTTC,CASSLIRGRGYTF
TRBV7-9,TRBD1,-,TRBJ1-1,TGTGCCAGCAGCCCAGACTGGACAGGCGGGACTGAAGCTTTCTTT,CASSPDWTGGTEAFF
TRBV19,-,few,TRBJ1-1,TGTGCCAGTTTAGACTTTACTGAAGCTTTCTTT,CASLDFTEAFF
TRBV5-1,-,-,TRBJ1-1,TGCGCCAGCAGCTTGGGGCACGGGGGCACTGAAGCTTTCTTT,CASSLGHGGTEAFF
TRBV30,-,few,TRBJ1-1,TGTGCCTGGAGAACGGGAGGGGGGAACACTGAAGCTTTCTTT,CAWRTGGGNTEAFF